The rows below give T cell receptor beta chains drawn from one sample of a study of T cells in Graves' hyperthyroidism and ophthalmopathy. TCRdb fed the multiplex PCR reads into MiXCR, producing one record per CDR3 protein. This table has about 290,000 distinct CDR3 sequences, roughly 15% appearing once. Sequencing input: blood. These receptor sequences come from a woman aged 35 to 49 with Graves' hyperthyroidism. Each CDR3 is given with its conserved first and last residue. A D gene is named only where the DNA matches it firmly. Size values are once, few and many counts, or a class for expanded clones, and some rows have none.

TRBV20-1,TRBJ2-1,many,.,TGCAGTGCTAGTCTCCCTCTAGCGACCAATGAGCAGTTCTTC,CSASLPLATNEQFF
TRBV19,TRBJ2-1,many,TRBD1,TGTGCCAGTAGTATCCCCGAAGGGGGCCGGCAGTTCTTC,CASSIPEGGRQFF
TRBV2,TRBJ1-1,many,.,TGTGCCAGCAGCGGTGAACAGAACACTGAAGCTTTCTTT,CASSGEQNTEAFF
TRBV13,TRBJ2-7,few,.,TGTGCCAGCAGCTTCCAGGCCTACGAGCAGTACTTC,CASSFQAYEQYF
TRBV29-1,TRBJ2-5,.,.,TGCAGCGTTGAGAGTAATAAAGAGACCCAGTACTTC,CSVESNKETQYF
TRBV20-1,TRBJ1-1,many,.,TGCAGTGCTAAAAGGGACTCTGAAGCTTTCTTT,CSAKRDSEAFF
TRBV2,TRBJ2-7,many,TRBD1,TGTGCCAGCGGACCGGGACAGGGGACCGAGCAGTACTTC,CASGPGQGTEQYF
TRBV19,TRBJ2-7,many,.,TGTGCCAGTAGCCCCGTCATAGACAGCTCCTACGAGCAGTACTTC,CASSPVIDSSYEQYF
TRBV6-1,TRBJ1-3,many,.,TGTGCCGTCCGCGGGGCCTCCGATGGAAACACCATATATTTT,CAVRGASDGNTIYF
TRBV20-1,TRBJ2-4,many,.,TGCAGTGCTAGAGGGCAGGGGGGGTTGAATGGCATTCAGTACTTC,CSARGQGGLNGIQYF
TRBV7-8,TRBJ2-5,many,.,TGTGCCAGCAGCGCTTCGGGTCTAGAGACCCAGTACTTC,CASSASGLETQYF
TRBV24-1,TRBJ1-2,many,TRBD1,TGTGCCACCAGTGATATGACAGGGATTGGCTACACCTTC,CATSDMTGIGYTF
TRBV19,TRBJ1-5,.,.,TGTGCCAGTAGTATCTCTTCGGATCAGCCCCAGCATTTT,CASSISSDQPQHF
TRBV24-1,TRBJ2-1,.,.,TGTGCCACGAAAGGGTCCGTCTACAATGAGCAGTTCTTC,CATKGSVYNEQFF
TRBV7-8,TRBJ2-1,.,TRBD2,TGTGCCAGCAGCTTAGGGACTAGCGGGAGAAACAATGAGCAGTTCTTC,CASSLGTSGRNNEQFF
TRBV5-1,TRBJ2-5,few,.,TGCGCCAGCAGCGTTCAGGGCGGGGAGACCCAGTACTTC,CASSVQGGETQYF
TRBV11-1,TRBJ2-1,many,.,TGTGCCAGCAGGGGGGTTGAGCAGTTCTTC,CASRGVEQFF
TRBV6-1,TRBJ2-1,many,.,TGTGCCAGCACCCGGCACAATGAGCAGTTCTTC,CASTRHNEQFF
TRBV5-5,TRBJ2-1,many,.,TGTGCCAGCAGCTTGGGTTATGGGACAATTCATGAGCAGTTCTTC,CASSLGYGTIHEQFF
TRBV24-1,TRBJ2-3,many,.,TGTGCCACCAGCCCCCGGGAGTTTGACGATACGCAGTATTTT,CATSPREFDDTQYF
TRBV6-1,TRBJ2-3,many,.,TGTGCCAGCAGCAGGGGGGCCGGCACAGATACGCAGTATTTT,CASSRGAGTDTQYF
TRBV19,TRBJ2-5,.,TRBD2,TGTGCCAGTAGTATAGGGGCGGGAGAAGAGACCCAGTACTTC,CASSIGAGEETQYF
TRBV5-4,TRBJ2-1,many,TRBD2,TGTGCCAGCAGCTTGCGACTAGCGGGTGGCTCCTACAATGAGCAGTTCTTC,CASSLRLAGGSYNEQFF
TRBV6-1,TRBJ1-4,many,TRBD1,TGTGCCAGCAGCCGGGACAGGGGATCTGAAAAACTGTTTTTT,CASSRDRGSEKLFF
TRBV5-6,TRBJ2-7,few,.,TGTGCCAGCAGCTTGGTAGGCAGATCCTACGAGCAGTACTTC,CASSLVGRSYEQYF
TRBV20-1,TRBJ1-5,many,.,TGCAGTGCTAGAGATTTTGACGGATATCAGCCCCAGCATTTT,CSARDFDGYQPQHF
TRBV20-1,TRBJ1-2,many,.,TGCAGTGCTAGAGCGGGGGGGAATGCCTTCTATGGCTACACCTTC,CSARAGGNAFYGYTF
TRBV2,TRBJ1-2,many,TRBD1,TGTGCCAGCAGAGACCTCGGGACAGGGCCAAAAGGCTACACCTTC,CASRDLGTGPKGYTF
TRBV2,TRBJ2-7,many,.,TGTGCCAGCAACTACCGGGACTCCCGGTGGTACGAGCAGTACTTC,CASNYRDSRWYEQYF
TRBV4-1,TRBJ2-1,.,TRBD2,TGCGCCAGCAGCCAACAACCCATCACTAGCGGGAGATTGAATGAGCAGTTCTTC,CASSQQPITSGRLNEQFF
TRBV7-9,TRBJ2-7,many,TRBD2,TGTGCCAGCAGCTCGACTAGCGGGATACACGAGCAGTACTTC,CASSSTSGIHEQYF
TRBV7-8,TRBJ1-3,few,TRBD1,TGTGCCAGCAGCTTAGGACAGGGACCTGGAAACACCATATATTTT,CASSLGQGPGNTIYF
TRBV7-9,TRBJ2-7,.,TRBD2,TGTGCCAGCAGCATGGGACTAGCGGGAGTTTACGAGCAGTACTTC,CASSMGLAGVYEQYF
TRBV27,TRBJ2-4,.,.,TGTGCCAGCAGTAGTGTCCGGATTAAAAACATTCAGTACTTC,CASSSVRIKNIQYF
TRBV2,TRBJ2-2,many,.,TGTGCCAGCAGTTCCGGGAACACCGGGGAGCTGTTTTTT,CASSSGNTGELFF
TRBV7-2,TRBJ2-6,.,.,TGTGCCAGCAGCCCTGGGGGCGGGACTGGAGCCGACGTCCTGACTTTC,CASSPGGGTGADVLTF
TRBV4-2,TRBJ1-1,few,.,TGTGCCAGCAGCCAAAGGTTGCAACTGGGATTTGAGGCTTTCTTT,CASSQRLQLGFEAFF
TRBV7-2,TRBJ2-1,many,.,TGTGCCAGCACTGGGCCACGCGACAATGAGCAGTTCTTC,CASTGPRDNEQFF
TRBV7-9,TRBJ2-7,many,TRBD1,TGTGCCAGCAGCCCACAGGGGCCTACGGAGCAGTACTTC,CASSPQGPTEQYF
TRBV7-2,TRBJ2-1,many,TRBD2,TGTGCCAGCAGCTTAGGTGGTAGCGGGTTAGTTGAGCAGTTCTTC,CASSLGGSGLVEQFF
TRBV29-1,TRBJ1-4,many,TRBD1,TGCAGCGTTGGGGTCGGGACAGGGGTGAATGAAAAACTGTTTTTT,CSVGVGTGVNEKLFF
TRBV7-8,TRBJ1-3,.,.,TGTGCCAGCAGCTTAGAACTTCAGGTTGGGAACACCATATATTTT,CASSLELQVGNTIYF